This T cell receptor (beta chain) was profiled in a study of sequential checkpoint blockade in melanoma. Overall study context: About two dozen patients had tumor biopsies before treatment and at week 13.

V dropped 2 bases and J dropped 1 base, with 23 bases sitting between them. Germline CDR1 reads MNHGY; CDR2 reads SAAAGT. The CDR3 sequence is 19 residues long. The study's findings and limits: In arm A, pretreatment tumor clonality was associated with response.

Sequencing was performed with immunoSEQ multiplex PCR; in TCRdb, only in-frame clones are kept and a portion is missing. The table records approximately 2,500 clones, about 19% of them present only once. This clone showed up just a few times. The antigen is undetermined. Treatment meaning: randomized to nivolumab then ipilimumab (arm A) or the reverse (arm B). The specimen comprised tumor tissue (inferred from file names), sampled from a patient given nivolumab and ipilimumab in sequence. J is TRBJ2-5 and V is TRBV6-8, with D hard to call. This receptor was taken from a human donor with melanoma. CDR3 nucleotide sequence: TGTGCCAGCAGTTACAAGGGCGAAGACCCGTCGGCGTCCCAAGAGACCCAGTACTTC. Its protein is CASSYKGEDPSASQETQYF.